The following is a TCR beta chain sequence with its context. Terminally differentiated effector memory CD45RA+ cells were left out of the naive CD8 fraction, which was CD45RO-negative and positively selected for CCR7. The data derive from a study of shared clonotypes between healthy human individuals. TCRdb's table, derived via immunoSEQ multiplex PCR, lists solely in-frame clones and lacks some. The repertoire holds some 2,000,000 clones, with about 95% as singletons. The CDR3 totals 14 residues. V lost 6 bases and J lost 4; bases outside the gene matches: 8. CDR1 MNHEY and CDR2 SMNVEV come from the germline V gene (reference sequence).

Input material: naive CD8+ T cells sorted from blood. The clonotype originates from a man between 18 and 29 years old in good health. This chain uses TRBV27 with TRBJ2-7; 8 bases fit TRBD1. CDR3 protein: CASSDRGPLYEQYF. In DNA, the CDR3 is TGTGCCAGCAGCGACAGGGGTCCACTATACGAGCAGTACTTC.